This is a list of T cell receptor beta chains from one sample in a study of T-cell reconstitution after alpha-beta-depleted transplantation in children. TCRdb independently ran MiXCR on the PCR reads; one entry per CDR3 protein. The sample has 490,000 or so distinct CDR3 sequences; approximately 12% are singletons. This material consisted of PBMCs from the stem cell graft donor, taken from the stem cell graft. These receptors all come from a human donor who donated a stem cell graft to a child with combined immunodeficiency. Each CDR3 is given with its conserved first and last residue. The D gene is left open where the match is weak. Size values are once, few and many counts, or a class for expanded clones, and some rows have none.

d_gene,j_gene,abundance,v_gene,CDR3nt,CDR3aa
NA,TRBJ2-1,few,TRBV20-1,TGCAGTGCTAGGTCCGTAGCAGGTGGGATGTGGGAATACAATGAGCAGTTCTTC,CSARSVAGGMWEYNEQFF
TRBD2,TRBJ2-7,NA,TRBV5-1,TGCGCCAGCAGCTTGGATCTAGCGGGGTCCTACGAGCAGTACTTC,CASSLDLAGSYEQYF
TRBD2,TRBJ2-1,few,TRBV5-6,TGTGCCAGCAGCCGCTACGCAAGCGGGAGGGGAGGCAATGAGCAGTTCTTC,CASSRYASGRGGNEQFF
NA,TRBJ1-1,few,TRBV12-3/TRBV12-4,TGTGCCAGCAGTTTAGGAGTTCATGTGAACACTGAAGCTTTCTTT,CASSLGVHVNTEAFF
NA,TRBJ2-3,few,TRBV20-1,TGCAGTGCCCCCCACGGCGGAGTCACAGATACGCAGTATTTT,CSAPHGGVTDTQYF
NA,TRBJ2-7,NA,TRBV2,TGTGCCAGCAAGCGGCGGGAAGAGCGCCACGAGCAGTACTTC,CASKRREERHEQYF
TRBD2,TRBJ2-1,NA,TRBV20-1,TGCAGTGCTAGAGGGAAGACTAGCGGGAAGGTATATGAGCAGTTCTTC,CSARGKTSGKVYEQFF
NA,TRBJ1-2,NA,TRBV5-1,TGCGCCAGCAACCCCGGGACGGTAAACTATGGCTACACCTTC,CASNPGTVNYGYTF
TRBD1,TRBJ2-3,many,TRBV4-3,TGCGCCAGCAGCCAAGGTCGGGTCGACAGGGGCAGTACAGATACGCAGTATTTT,CASSQGRVDRGSTDTQYF
NA,TRBJ1-2,NA,TRBV5-5,TGTGCCAGCATCATAGGGGGTCTAAGCTACACCTTC,CASIIGGLSYTF
NA,TRBJ2-7,few,TRBV7-9,TGTGCCAGCAGCGCCCAGGCGGCACCCCACTACGAGCAGTACTTC,CASSAQAAPHYEQYF
NA,TRBJ2-5,NA,TRBV20-1,TGCAGTGCTAGAGGGGAGCCGCAAGGAAAAGAGACCCAGTACTTC,CSARGEPQGKETQYF
TRBD1,TRBJ1-5,few,TRBV18,TGTGCCAGCTCAGCCTGGACAGGGGGCAATCAGCCCCAGCATTTT,CASSAWTGGNQPQHF
NA,TRBJ2-7,few,TRBV24-1,TGTGCCACCAGTGATGCTTTTTACGAGCAGTACTTC,CATSDAFYEQYF
TRBD1,TRBJ2-7,NA,TRBV7-9,TGTGCCAGCAGGCATACAGGGGGCGCGGTTGGCGAGCAGTACTTC,CASRHTGGAVGEQYF
TRBD1,TRBJ1-6,NA,TRBV7-3,TGTGCCAGCAGCTTAACCGGGACAGGGGCGCTTTCCTATAATTCACCCCTCCACTTT,CASSLTGTGALSYNSPLHF
NA,TRBJ2-7,NA,TRBV5-1,TGCGCCAGCAGCAACCCTACCTACGAGCAGTACTTC,CASSNPTYEQYF
TRBD2,TRBJ2-2,NA,TRBV27,TGTGCCAGCAGCCGGGGGACTAGCGGGAACACCGGGGAGCTGTTTTTT,CASSRGTSGNTGELFF
NA,TRBJ1-2,NA,TRBV6-5,TGTGCCAGCAGTTATTACAGCGTTAACTATGGCTACACCTTC,CASSYYSVNYGYTF
NA,TRBJ2-2,NA,TRBV12-5,TGTGCTAGTGGTTCCCCCGGGGCGAACACCGGGGAGCTGTTTTTT,CASGSPGANTGELFF
NA,TRBJ2-3,NA,TRBV20-1,TGCAGTGCTAGAGGATTTTTGGGGGGCCGGGGCACAGATACGCAGTATTTT,CSARGFLGGRGTDTQYF
NA,TRBJ2-1,many,TRBV6-2/TRBV6-3,TGTGCCAGCAAGCTTTCGGATTCCTACAATGAGCAGTTCTTC,CASKLSDSYNEQFF